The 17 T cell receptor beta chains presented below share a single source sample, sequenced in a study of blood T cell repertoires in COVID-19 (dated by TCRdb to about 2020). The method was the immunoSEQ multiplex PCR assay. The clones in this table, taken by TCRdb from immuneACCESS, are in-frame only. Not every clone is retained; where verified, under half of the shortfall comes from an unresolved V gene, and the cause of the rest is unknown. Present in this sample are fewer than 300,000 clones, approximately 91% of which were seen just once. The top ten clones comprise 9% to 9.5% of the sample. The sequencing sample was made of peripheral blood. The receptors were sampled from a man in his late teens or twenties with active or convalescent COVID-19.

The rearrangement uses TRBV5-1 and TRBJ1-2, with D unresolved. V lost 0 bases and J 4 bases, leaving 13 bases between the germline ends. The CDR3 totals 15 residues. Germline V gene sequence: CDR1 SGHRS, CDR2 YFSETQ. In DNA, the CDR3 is TGCGCCAGCAGCTTGGGGCAGGTCGCGTCCTATGGCTACACCTTC. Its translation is CASSLGQVASYGYTF.

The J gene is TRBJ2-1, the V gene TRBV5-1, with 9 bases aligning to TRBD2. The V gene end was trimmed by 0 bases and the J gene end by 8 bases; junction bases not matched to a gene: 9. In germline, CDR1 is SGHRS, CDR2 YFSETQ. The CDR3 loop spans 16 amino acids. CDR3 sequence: CASSLAGSSGAHEQFF. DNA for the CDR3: TGCGCCAGCAGCTTGGCCGGGTCTAGCGGGGCACATGAGCAGTTCTTC. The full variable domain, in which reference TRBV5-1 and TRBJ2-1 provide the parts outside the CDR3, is KAGVTQTPRYLIKTRGQQVTLSCSPISGHRSVSWYQQTPGQGLQFLFEYFSETQRNKGNFPGRFSGRQFSNSRSEMNVSTLELGDSALYLCASSLAGSSGAHEQFFGPGTRLTVL.

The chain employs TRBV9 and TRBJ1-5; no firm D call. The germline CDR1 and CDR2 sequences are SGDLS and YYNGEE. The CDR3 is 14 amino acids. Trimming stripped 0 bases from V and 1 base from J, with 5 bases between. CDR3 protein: CASSVDESNQPQHF. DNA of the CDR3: TGTGCCAGCAGCGTAGATGAGAGCAATCAGCCCCAGCATTTT.

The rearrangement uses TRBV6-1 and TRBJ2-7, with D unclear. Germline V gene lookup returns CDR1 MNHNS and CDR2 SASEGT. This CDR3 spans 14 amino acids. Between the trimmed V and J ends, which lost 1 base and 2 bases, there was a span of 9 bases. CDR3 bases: TGTGCCAGCAGTGAAGACACGCCGACCTACGAGCAGTACTTC. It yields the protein CASSEDTPTYEQYF.

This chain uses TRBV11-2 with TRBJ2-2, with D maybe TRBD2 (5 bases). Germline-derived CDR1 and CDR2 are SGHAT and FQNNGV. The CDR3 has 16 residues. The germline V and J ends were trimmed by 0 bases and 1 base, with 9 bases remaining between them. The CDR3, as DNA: TGTGCCAGCAGCTTAGACCGGGGATGGAACACCGGGGAGCTGTTTTTT. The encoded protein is CASSLDRGWNTGELFF.

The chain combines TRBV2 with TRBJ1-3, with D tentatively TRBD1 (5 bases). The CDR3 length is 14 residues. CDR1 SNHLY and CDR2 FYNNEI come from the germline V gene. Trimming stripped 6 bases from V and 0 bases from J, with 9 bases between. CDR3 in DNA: TGTGCCAGCAGGACAGAGGCCTCTGGAAACACCATATATTTT. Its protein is CASRTEASGNTIYF.

CDR3 protein: CASSQKAGKGRDTQYF. As DNA, the CDR3 is TGCGCCAGCAGCCAAAAGGCTGGAAAGGGGAGGGATACGCAGTATTTT. J is TRBJ2-3 and V is TRBV4-3; a possible D gene is TRBD2 (6 bases). Trimming left V 2 bases short and J 6 bases short, with 18 bases between. CDR3 length: 16 residues. Germline V CDR1 and CDR2: LGHNA, YSLEER.

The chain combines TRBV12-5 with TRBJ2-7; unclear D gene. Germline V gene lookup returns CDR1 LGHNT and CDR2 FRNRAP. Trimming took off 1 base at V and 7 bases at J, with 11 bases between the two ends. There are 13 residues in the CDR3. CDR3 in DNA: TGTGCTAGTGGTTTGGCAGGTACCGAGGAGCAGTACTTC. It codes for CASGLAGTEEQYF.

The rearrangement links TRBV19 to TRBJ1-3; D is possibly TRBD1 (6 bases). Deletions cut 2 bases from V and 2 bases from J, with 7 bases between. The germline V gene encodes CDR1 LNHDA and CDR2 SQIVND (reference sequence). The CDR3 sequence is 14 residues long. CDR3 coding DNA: TGTGCCAGTAGTATAAGGGACACTGGAAACACCATATATTTT. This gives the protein CASSIRDTGNTIYF.

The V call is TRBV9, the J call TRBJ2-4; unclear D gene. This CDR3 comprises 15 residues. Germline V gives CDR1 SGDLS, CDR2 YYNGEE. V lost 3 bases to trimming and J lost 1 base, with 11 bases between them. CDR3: CASSAGSSAKNIQYF. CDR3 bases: TGTGCCAGCAGCGCCGGGTCCTCGGCCAAAAACATTCAGTACTTC.

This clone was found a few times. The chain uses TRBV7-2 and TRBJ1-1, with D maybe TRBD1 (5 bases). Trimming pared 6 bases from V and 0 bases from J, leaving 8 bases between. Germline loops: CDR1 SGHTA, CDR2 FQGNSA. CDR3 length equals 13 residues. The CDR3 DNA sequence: TGTGCCAGCAGGAACAGGTTGAACACTGAAGCTTTCTTT. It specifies CASRNRLNTEAFF. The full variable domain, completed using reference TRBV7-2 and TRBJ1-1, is GAGVSQSPSNKVTEKGKDVELRCDPISGHTALYWYRQSLGQGLEFLIYFQGNSAPDKSGLPSDRFSAERTGGSVSTLTIQRTQQEDSAVYLCASRNRLNTEAFFGQGTRLTVV.

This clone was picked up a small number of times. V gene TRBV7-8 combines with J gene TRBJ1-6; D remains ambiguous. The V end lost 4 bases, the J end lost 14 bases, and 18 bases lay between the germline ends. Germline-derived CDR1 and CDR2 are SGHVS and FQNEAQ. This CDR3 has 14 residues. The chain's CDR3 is CASSSHAILLALHF. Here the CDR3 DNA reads TGTGCCAGCAGCTCGCACGCAATACTCTTGGCCCTCCACTTT. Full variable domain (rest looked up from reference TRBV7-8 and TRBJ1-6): GAGVSQSPRYKVAKRGQDVALRCDPISGHVSLFWYQQALGQGPEFLTYFQNEAQLDKSGLPSDRFFAERPEGSVSTLKIQRTQQEDSAVYLCASSSHAILLALHFGNGTRLTVT.

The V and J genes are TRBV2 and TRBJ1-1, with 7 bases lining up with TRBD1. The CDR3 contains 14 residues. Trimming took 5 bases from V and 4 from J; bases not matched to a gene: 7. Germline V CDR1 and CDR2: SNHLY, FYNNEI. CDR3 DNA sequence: TGTGCCAGCAGTTTAACACAGGGGTTCACTGAAGCTTTCTTT. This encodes CASSLTQGFTEAFF.

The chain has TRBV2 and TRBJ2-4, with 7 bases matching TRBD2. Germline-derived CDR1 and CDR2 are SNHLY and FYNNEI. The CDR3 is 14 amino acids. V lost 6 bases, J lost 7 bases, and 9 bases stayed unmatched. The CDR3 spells CASREKIGGNIQYF. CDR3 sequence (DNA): TGTGCCAGCAGGGAAAAAATCGGGGGGAACATTCAGTACTTC.

In nucleotides, the CDR3 is TGTGCCAGCAGATCCACGCGGGGCAGCACAGATACGCAGTATTTT. Translated: CASRSTRGSTDTQYF. This chain uses TRBV28 with TRBJ2-3; the D gene is possibly TRBD2 (6 bases). Looked up from germline, CDR1 is MDHEN and CDR2 is SYDVKM. V was trimmed by 6 bases and J by 0 bases, leaving 13 bases between them. This CDR3 is built from 15 residues.

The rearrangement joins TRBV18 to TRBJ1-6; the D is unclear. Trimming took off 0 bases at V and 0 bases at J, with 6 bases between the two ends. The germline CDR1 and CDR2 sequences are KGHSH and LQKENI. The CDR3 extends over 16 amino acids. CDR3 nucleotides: TGTGCCAGCTCACCACCTACCAGCTCCTATAATTCACCCCTCCACTTT. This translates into CASSPPTSSYNSPLHF.

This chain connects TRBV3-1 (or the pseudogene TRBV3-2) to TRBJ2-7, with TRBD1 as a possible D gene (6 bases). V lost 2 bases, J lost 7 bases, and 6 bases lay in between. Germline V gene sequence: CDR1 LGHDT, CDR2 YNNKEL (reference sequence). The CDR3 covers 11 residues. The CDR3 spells CASSQTGEQYF. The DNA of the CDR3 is TGTGCCAGCAGCCAAACAGGGGAGCAGTACTTC.